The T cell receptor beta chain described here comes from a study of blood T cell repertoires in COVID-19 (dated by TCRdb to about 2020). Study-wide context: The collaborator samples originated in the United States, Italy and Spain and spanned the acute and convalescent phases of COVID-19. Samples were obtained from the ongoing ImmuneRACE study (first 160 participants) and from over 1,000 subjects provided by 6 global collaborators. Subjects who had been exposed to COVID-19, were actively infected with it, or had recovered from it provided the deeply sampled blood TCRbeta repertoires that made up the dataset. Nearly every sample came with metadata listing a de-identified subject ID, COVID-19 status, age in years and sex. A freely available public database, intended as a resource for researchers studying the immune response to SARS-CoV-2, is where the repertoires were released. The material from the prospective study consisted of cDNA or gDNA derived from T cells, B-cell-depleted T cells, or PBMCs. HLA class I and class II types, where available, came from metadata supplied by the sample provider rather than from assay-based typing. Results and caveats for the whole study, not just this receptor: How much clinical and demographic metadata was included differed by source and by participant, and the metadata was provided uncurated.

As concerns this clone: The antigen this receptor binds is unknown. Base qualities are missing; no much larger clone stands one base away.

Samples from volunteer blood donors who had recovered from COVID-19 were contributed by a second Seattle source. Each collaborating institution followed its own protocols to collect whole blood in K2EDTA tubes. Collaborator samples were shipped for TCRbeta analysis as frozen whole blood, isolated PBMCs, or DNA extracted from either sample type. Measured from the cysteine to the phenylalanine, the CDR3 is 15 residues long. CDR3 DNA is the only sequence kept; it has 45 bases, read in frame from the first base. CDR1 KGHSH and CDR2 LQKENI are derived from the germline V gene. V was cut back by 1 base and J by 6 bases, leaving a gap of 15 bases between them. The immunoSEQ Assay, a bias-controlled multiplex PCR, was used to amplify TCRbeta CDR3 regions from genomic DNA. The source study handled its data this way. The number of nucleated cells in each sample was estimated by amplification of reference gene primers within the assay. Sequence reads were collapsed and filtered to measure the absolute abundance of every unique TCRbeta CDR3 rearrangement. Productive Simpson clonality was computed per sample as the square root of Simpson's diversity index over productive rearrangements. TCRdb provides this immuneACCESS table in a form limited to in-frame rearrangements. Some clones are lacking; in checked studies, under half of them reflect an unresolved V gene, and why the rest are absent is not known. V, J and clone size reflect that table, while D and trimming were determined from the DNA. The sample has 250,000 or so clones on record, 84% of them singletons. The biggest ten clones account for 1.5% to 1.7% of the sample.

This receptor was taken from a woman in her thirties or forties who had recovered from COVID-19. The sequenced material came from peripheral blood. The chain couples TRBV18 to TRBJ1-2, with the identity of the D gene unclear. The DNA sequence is TGTGCCAGCTCACCACTGGTTGCCGGGAAGAATGGCTACACCTTC. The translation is CASSPLVAGKNGYTF.